The clone carrying this TCR beta chain was counted ten times or more. Its specificity is unknown. The record originates from a study of T-cell reconstitution after alpha-beta-depleted transplantation in children. The study, taken as a whole, reports: Newly generated T cells supplied most T-cell counts and diversity one year post-transplant. At day 60, the high TCRbeta diversity found in some patients originated from recipient T cells and thymic progenitors that had survived. After transplant, at about two months, alpha-beta T cells were reportedly derived from several hundred expanded graft clones.

Construction of the TCRbeta library involved unique molecular identifiers. MiXCR, applied by TCRdb to the PCR reads, yields one record per CDR3 protein. The repertoire has approximately 650,000 distinct CDR3 sequences, roughly 13% of them found once; the top ten carry about 0.77%. This CDR3 has 16 amino acids. Germline CDR1 and CDR2: LNHNV and YYDKDF (reference sequence). The V end was cut by 0 bases, the J end by 1 base, with 12 bases between. The receptor comes from a girl aged 2 to 10 with congenital amegakaryocytic thrombocytopenia, due to receive a stem cell transplant. The rearrangement uses TRBV15 and TRBJ1-1; D ambiguous. Sequenced here: PBMCs, sampled before TCRalphabeta/CD19-depleted stem cell transplant. CDR3 coding DNA: TGTGCCACCAGCAGAGATCAGTACGGCAGGAACACTGAAGCTTTCTTT. This sequence encodes CATSRDQYGRNTEAFF.